This is a list of T cell receptor beta chains from one sample in a study of blood T cell repertoires in COVID-19. TCRdb's copy holds only in-frame clones and misses some; the assay was immunoSEQ multiplex PCR. There are roughly 250,000 clones in the sample; 80% to 90% occur only once, and roughly 0.95% lies in the top ten. The sample comprised PBMCs or T cells enriched from blood (not recorded which). The receptor set was obtained from a middle-aged man who had been exposed to COVID-19. The CDR3 runs from the conserved cysteine through the conserved F or W. A D gene is named only where the DNA matches it firmly.

D gene	J gene	V gene	CDR3 protein
NA	TRBJ1-1	TRBV28	CASSPVGLKRTEAFF
NA	TRBJ1-2	TRBV24-1	CATSAADNYGYTF
NA	TRBJ1-5	TRBV19	CASSVRTEMYSNQPQHF
NA	TRBJ2-1	TRBV28	CASSPPGSSYNEQFF
TRBD2	TRBJ2-7	TRBV10-3	CAISGDTSGGSYEQYF
NA	TRBJ2-7	TRBV7-9	CASSPPGVDEQYF
TRBD2	TRBJ2-1	TRBV19	CASKGLAGGNYNEQFF
NA	TRBJ1-4	TRBV10-3	CAISDSGANREKLFF
TRBD2	TRBJ2-1	TRBV19	CASSIGTSGHNEQFF
TRBD1	TRBJ1-5	TRBV28	CASRRTGSGNQPQHF
NA	TRBJ1-1	TRBV6-1	CASSDFSTEEAFF
NA	TRBJ1-5	TRBV5-6	CASSFRGLDQPQHF
NA	TRBJ2-2	TRBV9	CASSVDPAGELFF
TRBD1	TRBJ2-1	TRBV28	CASSTRTGGNEQFF
TRBD2	TRBJ2-5	TRBV28	CASSLRRGGRFQETQYF
TRBD1	TRBJ2-7	TRBV30	CAWSLRDRGLNEQYF
NA	TRBJ1-1	TRBV10-3	CAAKTELNTEAFF
TRBD1	TRBJ1-5	TRBV7-3	CASSGPGQGPDNQPQHF
NA	TRBJ1-2	TRBV5-1	CASSLSRDGYTF
NA	TRBJ1-1	TRBV28	CASRRTAMNTEAFF
NA	TRBJ2-5	TRBV4-1	CASSQDVAGETQYF
NA	TRBJ1-1	TRBV19	CASRGGLYWSTEAFF
NA	TRBJ2-1	TRBV30	CAWSVSRNVGEQFF
NA	TRBJ1-2	TRBV29-1	CSVVENYGYTF
TRBD1	TRBJ2-7	TRBV15	CATSRALDRGRYEQYF
TRBD2	TRBJ2-2	TRBV2	CASTPRRAGTTGELFF
NA	TRBJ1-4	TRBV28	CASSFWGDGDEKLFF
TRBD1	TRBJ1-1	TRBV12-3/TRBV12-4	CASSRNRGEAFF
TRBD1	TRBJ2-1	TRBV5-1	CASSRDREWDEQFF